This paragraph reports one T cell receptor beta chain. The germline V gene has CDR1 LNHDA and CDR2 SQIVND (reference sequence). The V end was cut by 7 bases, the J end by 2 bases, with 15 bases between. CDR3 size: 15 residues. Only in-frame clones appear in the TCRdb table, and some are missing; sequencing was by immunoSEQ multiplex PCR. The sample carries some 270,000 clones, 87% recorded once. This record belongs to a study of Ad26.COV2.S vaccination and SARS-CoV-2 variants. Study in general: Ad26.COV2.S was injected intramuscularly once or twice, 56 days apart.

The treatment is: about 20 received Ad26.COV2.S at low or high dose, single or two shots; 5 received placebo; per-sample allocation not given. The samples were gathered on day 63 after the first injection of vaccine or placebo. This sequence joins TRBV19 and TRBJ1-5; a possible D gene is TRBD1 (5 bases). The specimen was peripheral blood, collected in a trial of Ad26.COV2.S vaccine versus placebo. The receptor was derived from a person between 18 and 60 years old who received the Ad26.COV2.S COVID-19 vaccine or a placebo. The CDR3 is CASNGRGVGNQPQHF. For the CDR3, the DNA is TGTGCCAGTAACGGGAGAGGGGTCGGCAATCAGCCCCAGCATTTT. Variable domain in full (rest from reference TRBV19 and TRBJ1-5): DGGITQSPKYLFRKEGQNVTLSCEQNLNHDAMYWYRQDPGQGLRLIYYSQIVNDFQKGDIAEGYSVSREKKESFPLTVTSAQKNPTAFYLCASNGRGVGNQPQHFGDGTRLSIL.